This T cell receptor beta chain is from a study of T cell responses to AZD1222 COVID-19 vaccine. Study-wide points: Reports indicate that nearly half of spike-specific TCRs are directed at unmutated variant regions.

In germline, CDR1 is LNHNV, CDR2 YYDKDF (reference sequence). The CDR3 contains 16 residues. V was pared by 0 bases and J by 0 bases, with 2 bases of the junction left unmatched. Repertoires were generated with immunoSEQ multiplex PCR, while TCRdb's copy carries only in-frame clones and drops some. The sample consists of more than 120,000 clones, roughly 90% of them appearing once. Regarding this clone: What it binds is unknown.

This sequence was found in an adult who received the AZD1222 COVID-19 vaccine. V and J are TRBV15 and TRBJ1-3; 7 bases line up with TRBD1. The specimen was peripheral blood, collected 28 days after the second AZD1222 dose. The DNA for the CDR3 is TGTGCCACCAGCAGAGAGACAGGGTTCTCTGGAAACACCATATATTTT. Its protein product is CATSRETGFSGNTIYF.